This TCR beta chain was identified in a study of cytomegalovirus exposure and HLA in healthy donors. A multiplex PCR was run with 60 Vbeta primers and 13 Jbeta primers. Original processing methods: An analysis performed later counted around 86 million unique TCR beta chains (around 9.9 million of them shared). The protocol was immunoSEQ multiplex PCR, while the TCRdb copy is restricted to in-frame clones and leaves out a portion. V, J and clone size are those of that table, while D and trimming were read from the DNA. The table records tens of thousands of clones, roughly 78% of them present only once. Study outcomes and limitations: In a later analysis, HLA-associated TCR beta chains were more clonally expanded than equally common others.

At collection, donors were nominally healthy, but unrecorded immune exposures were probable. Notes on this clone: Its antigen is still unknown.

Sequencing was done on a sample of PBMCs. The origin of this receptor is a man aged 40-49 years in good health and CMV-seronegative.

CDR3: CASRGLGYRLPGANVLTF. In DNA, the CDR3 is TGTGCCAGCAGGGGTCTAGGATATAGGCTCCCTGGGGCCAACGTCCTGACTTTC. The chain links TRBV28 to TRBJ2-6; D remains ambiguous. Between the trimmed V and J ends, which lost 6 bases and 2 bases, there was a span of 20 bases. The CDR3 has 18 residues. Germline CDR1 is MDHEN and CDR2 is SYDVKM.